This T cell receptor (beta chain) was found in a study of control samples from healthy donors and cancer patients. The CDR3 covers 15 residues. Trimming at V came to 3 bases and at J to 1 base, leaving 3 bases not matched to a gene. The germline V gene has CDR1 MNHEY and CDR2 SMNVEV (reference sequence). Generated by immunoSEQ multiplex PCR, the TCRdb table keeps only in-frame clones and is missing some. The data hold over 80,000 clones, with about 82% observed a single time. The chain has TRBV27 and TRBJ1-1; TRBD1 matches 9 bases. Sequencing was performed on blood. The origin of this receptor is a young man in good health. CDR3 protein: CASSLTGGWNTEAFF. CDR3 bases: TGTGCCAGCAGTTTGACAGGGGGTTGGAACACTGAAGCTTTCTTT.